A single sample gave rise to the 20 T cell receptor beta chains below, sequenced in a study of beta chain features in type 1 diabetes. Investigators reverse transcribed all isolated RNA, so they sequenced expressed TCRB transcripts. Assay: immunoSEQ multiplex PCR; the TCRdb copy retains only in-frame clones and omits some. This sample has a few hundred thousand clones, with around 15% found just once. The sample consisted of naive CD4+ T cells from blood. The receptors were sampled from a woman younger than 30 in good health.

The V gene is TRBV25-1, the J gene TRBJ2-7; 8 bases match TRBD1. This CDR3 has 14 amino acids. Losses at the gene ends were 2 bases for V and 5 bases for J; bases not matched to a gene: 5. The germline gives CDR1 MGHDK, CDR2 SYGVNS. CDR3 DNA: TGTGCCAGCAGTGAACTAGACAGGGGCCACGAGCAGTACTTC. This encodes CASSELDRGHEQYF.

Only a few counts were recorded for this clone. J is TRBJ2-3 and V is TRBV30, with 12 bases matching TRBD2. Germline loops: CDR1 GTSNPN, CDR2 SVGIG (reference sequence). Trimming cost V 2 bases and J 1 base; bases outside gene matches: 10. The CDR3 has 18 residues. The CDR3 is CAWSKTLAGGPGTDTQYF. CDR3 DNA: TGTGCCTGGAGTAAGACCCTAGCGGGAGGGCCGGGCACAGATACGCAGTATTTT.

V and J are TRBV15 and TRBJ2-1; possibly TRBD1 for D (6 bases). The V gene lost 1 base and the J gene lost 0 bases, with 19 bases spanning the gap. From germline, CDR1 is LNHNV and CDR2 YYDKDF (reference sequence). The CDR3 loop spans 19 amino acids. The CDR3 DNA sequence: TGTGCCACCAGCAGAGGTCAATGGGGGCAACAGAGCTCCTACAATGAGCAGTTCTTC. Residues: CATSRGQWGQQSSYNEQFF.

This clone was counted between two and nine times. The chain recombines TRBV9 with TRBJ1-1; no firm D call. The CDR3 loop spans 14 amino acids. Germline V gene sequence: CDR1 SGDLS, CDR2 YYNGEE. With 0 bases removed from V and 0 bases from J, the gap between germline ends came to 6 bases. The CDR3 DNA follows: TGTGCCAGCAGCGTAGAGGCGGTGAACACTGAAGCTTTCTTT. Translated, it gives CASSVEAVNTEAFF. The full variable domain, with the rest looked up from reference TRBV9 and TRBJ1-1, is DSGVTQTPKHLITATGQRVTLRCSPRSGDLSVYWYQQSLDQGLQFLIQYYNGEERAKGNILERFSAQQFPDLHSELNLSSLELGDSALYFCASSVEAVNTEAFFGQGTRLTVV.

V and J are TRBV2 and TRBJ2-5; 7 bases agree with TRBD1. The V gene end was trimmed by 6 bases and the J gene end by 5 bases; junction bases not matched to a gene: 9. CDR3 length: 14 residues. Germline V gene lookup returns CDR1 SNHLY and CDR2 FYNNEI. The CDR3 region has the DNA TGTGCCAGCAGGAAAACGGGACAGCTGGAGACCCAGTACTTC. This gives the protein CASRKTGQLETQYF.

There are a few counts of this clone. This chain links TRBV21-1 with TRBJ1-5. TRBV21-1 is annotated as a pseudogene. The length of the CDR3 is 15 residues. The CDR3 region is CASRGGGRNNQPQHF. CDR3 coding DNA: TGTGCCAGCCGTGGGGGGGGCCGAAACAATCAGCCCCAGCATTTT.

CDR3 sequence reads: CASSAPGGHLYGYTF. Written as DNA, the CDR3 is TGTGCCAGCAGTGCCCCAGGGGGGCATTTATATGGCTACACCTTC. The chain couples TRBV6-6 to TRBJ1-2; the match to TRBD1 covers 7 bases. The CDR3 is made up of 15 amino acids. Trimming removed 5 bases from V and 5 bases from J; junction bases left unmatched: 11. Germline V gives CDR1 MNHNY, CDR2 SVGAGI (reference sequence).

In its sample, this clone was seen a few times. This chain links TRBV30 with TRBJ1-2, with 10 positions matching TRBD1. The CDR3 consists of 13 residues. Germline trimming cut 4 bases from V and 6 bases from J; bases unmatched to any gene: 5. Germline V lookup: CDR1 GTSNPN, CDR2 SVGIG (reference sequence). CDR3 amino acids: CAWNSGTGDGYTF. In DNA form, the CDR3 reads TGTGCCTGGAATTCCGGGACAGGGGATGGCTACACCTTC.

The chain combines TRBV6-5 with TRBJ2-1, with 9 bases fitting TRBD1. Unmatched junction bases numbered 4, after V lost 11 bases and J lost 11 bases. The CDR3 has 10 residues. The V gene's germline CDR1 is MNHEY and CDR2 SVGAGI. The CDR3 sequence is CAGGQGKQFF. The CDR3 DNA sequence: TGTGCCGGCGGACAGGGGAAGCAGTTCTTC.

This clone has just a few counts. The DNA of the CDR3 is TGCAGCGCGCGGGTTTCCCCTAATGAAAAACTGTTTTTT. This encodes CSARVSPNEKLFF. The rearrangement uses TRBV29-1 and TRBJ1-4, with unresolved D. The CDR3 totals 13 residues. Germline CDR1 is SQVTM and CDR2 is ANQGSEA. V lost 7 bases and J lost 3, with 12 bases in between.

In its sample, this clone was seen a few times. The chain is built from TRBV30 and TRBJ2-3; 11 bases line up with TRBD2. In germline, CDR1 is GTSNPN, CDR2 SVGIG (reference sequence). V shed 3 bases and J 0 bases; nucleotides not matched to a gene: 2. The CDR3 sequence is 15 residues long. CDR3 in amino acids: CAWRGLAASTDTQYF. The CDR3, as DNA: TGTGCCTGGAGGGGACTAGCGGCTAGCACAGATACGCAGTATTTT.

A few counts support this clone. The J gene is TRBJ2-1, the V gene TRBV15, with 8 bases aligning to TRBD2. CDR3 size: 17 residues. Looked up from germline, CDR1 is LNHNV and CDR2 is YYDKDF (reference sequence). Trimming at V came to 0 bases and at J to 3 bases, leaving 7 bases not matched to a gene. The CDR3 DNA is TGTGCCACCAGCAGAGATTTAGCGGGATCCTACTACAATGAGCAGTTCTTC. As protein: CATSRDLAGSYYNEQFF.

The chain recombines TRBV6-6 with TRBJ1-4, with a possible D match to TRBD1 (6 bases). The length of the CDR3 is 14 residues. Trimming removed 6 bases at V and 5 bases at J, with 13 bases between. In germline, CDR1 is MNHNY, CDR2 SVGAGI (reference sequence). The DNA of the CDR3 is TGTGCCAGCAGCCTACAGGGCGGGAATGAAAAACTGTTTTTT. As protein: CASSLQGGNEKLFF.

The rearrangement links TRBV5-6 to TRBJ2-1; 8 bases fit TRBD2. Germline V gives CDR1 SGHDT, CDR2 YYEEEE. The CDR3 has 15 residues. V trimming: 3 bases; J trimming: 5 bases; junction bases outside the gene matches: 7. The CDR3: CASSSSGGVNNEQFF. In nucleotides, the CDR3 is TGTGCCAGCAGCTCCTCGGGAGGGGTAAACAATGAGCAGTTCTTC.

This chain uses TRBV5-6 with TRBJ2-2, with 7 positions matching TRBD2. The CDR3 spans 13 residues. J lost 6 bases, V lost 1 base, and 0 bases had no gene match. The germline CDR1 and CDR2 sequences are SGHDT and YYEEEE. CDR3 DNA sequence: TGTGCCAGCAGCTTGCGGGGGGCCGGGGAGCTGTTTTTT. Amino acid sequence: CASSLRGAGELFF.

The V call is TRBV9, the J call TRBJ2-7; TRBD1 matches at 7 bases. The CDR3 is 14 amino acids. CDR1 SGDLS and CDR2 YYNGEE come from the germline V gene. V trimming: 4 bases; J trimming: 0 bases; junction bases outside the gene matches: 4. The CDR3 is CASSPRGSSYEQYF. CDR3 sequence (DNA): TGTGCCAGCAGCCCCAGGGGGAGCTCCTACGAGCAGTACTTC.

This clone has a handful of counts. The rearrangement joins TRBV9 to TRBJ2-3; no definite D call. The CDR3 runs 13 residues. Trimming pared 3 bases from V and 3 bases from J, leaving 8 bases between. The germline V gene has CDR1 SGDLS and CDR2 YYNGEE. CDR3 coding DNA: TGTGCCAGCAGCGAACGGTTTACAGATACGCAGTATTTT. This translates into CASSERFTDTQYF.

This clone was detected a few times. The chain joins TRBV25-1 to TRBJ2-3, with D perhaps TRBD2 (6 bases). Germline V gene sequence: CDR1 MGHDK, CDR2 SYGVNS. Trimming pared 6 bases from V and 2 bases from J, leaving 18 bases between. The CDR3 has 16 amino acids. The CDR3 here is CASRNNPGAPTDTQYF. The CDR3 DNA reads TGTGCCAGCAGAAATAATCCGGGAGCCCCCACAGATACGCAGTATTTT.

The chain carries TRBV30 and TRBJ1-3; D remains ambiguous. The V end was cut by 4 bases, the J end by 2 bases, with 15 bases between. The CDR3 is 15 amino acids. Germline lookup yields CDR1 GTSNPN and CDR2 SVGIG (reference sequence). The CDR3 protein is CAWNLLPDTGNTIYF. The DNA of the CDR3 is TGTGCCTGGAACCTCTTGCCCGACACTGGAAACACCATATATTTT.

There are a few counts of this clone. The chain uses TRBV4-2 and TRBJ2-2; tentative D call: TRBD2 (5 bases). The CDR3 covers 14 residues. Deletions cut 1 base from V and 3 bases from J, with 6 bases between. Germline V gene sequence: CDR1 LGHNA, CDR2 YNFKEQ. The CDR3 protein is CASSQGTYTGELFF. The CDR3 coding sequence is TGTGCCAGCAGCCAAGGGACTTACACCGGGGAGCTGTTTTTT.